This T cell receptor beta chain came from a study of cytomegalovirus exposure and HLA in healthy donors. Study results and limitations: In a later analysis, TCR association rates varied by HLA locus: DRB1 most, HLA-C fewest. The CMV antigen specificity of a few CMV-associated chains was confirmed through in vitro analysis. In a later analysis, productive TCRs from donors in an Asian-associated ancestry cluster reportedly carried fewer N-insertions than the cohort mean.

CDR3 length: 17 amino acids. V lost 1 base to trimming and J lost 0 bases, with 13 bases between them. Germline CDR1 and CDR2: SGHVS and FQNEAQ. PCR used 60 Vbeta primers and 13 Jbeta primers. Assay: immunoSEQ multiplex PCR; the TCRdb copy retains only in-frame clones and omits some. Of around 160,000 clones in the sample, approximately 71% were seen once. On this clone itself: The antigen remains unidentified.

The source is a woman aged 18-29 years in good health and CMV-seropositive. Material: PBMCs. J is TRBJ1-5 and V is TRBV7-8, with D perhaps TRBD1 (5 bases). This CDR3 reads CASSLDLMGHSNQPQHF. CDR3 bases: TGTGCCAGCAGCTTAGATCTGATGGGGCATAGCAATCAGCCCCAGCATTTT.